This T cell receptor (beta chain) appears in the sequencing data of a study of vaccination effects on CD4 cells after COVID-19. Looking at the study overall: Viral peptide pools were used in the ViraFEST assay to expand antigen-specific CD4+ T cells, and sequencing came afterward.

About this clone itself: The antigen remains unidentified. Other nucleotide sequences in the sample specify the same CDR3.

Researchers isolated CD4+ T cells once approximately eleven days of culture had elapsed. Each participant was given two doses of one vaccine (BNT162b2 or mRNA-1273). The authors exchanged half the medium for IL-2 medium on days 3 and 7. V was cut by 5 bases and J by 6 bases, with 8 bases left in between. Per germline, CDR1 MNHEY and CDR2 SVGAGI. The length of the CDR3 is 11 residues. Clones were sequenced by immunoSEQ multiplex PCR, and TCRdb holds only the in-frame ones, with some missing. The table lists about 39,000 clones, approximately 70% of them singletons. This sequence originates from a human donor who received a COVID-19 vaccine. This chain connects TRBV6-5 to TRBJ2-7; D ambiguous. Source: CD4+ T cells from PBMCs cultured without peptide, taken after COVID-19 vaccination. In DNA, the CDR3 is TGTGCCAGCAGTACCAGGAGCGAGCAGTACTTC. It yields the protein CASSTRSEQYF.